This T cell receptor beta chain is drawn from a study of cytomegalovirus exposure and HLA in healthy donors. In the study overall: Membership in the Caucasian-associated ancestry cluster was found for 81% of approximately 400 genotyped donors.

Primers included in the PCR were 60 Vbeta and 13 Jbeta primers. TCRdb's table, derived via immunoSEQ multiplex PCR, lists solely in-frame clones and lacks some. The sample lists some 130,000 clones; about 76% were seen once. With respect to this clone: Its antigen remains unidentified.

The CDR3 runs 16 residues. From germline, CDR1 is SGHTA and CDR2 FQGNSA. V trimming: 2 bases; J trimming: 7 bases; junction bases outside the gene matches: 6. Study results and caveats: Some V segments, including TRBV6-2 and TRBV6-3, were excluded as indistinguishable.

The material sequenced was PBMCs. This rearrangement joins TRBV7-2 to TRBJ2-1, with 12 bases fitting TRBD1. The sequence was obtained from a female donor in good health and CMV-seronegative. As DNA, the CDR3 is TGTGCCAGCAGCTTATACGGGACAGGGGGCCGGAATGAGCAGTTCTTC. This encodes CASSLYGTGGRNEQFF.